This T cell receptor (beta chain) appears in the sequencing data of a study of Ad26.COV2.S vaccination and SARS-CoV-2 variants. The protocol was immunoSEQ multiplex PCR, while the TCRdb copy is restricted to in-frame clones and leaves out a portion. The table records about 250,000 clones, about 90% of them present only once. V lost 1 base and J 4 bases, leaving 13 bases between the germline ends. The CDR3 totals 15 residues. Germline lookup yields CDR1 LNHDA and CDR2 SQIVND (reference sequence). Indicated treatment: 19 received Ad26.COV2.S at low or high dose, single or two shots; 5 received placebo; per-sample allocation not given. Collection of the samples took place on day 63 after the first injection of vaccine or placebo. Boston provided a donor who was an adult aged 18-55 years. An Ad26 vector was used to express Wuhan-strain SARS-CoV-2 spike as the vaccine.

The genes are TRBV19 and TRBJ1-1; D gene unclear. The TCR was taken from a person aged 18-60 years who received the Ad26.COV2.S COVID-19 vaccine or a placebo. This specimen consisted of peripheral blood, obtained in a trial of Ad26.COV2.S vaccine versus placebo. The CDR3 DNA follows: TGTGCCAGTAGTATAGGGGCTGTTGGAAGCACTGAAGCTTTCTTT. This encodes CASSIGAVGSTEAFF. The complete variable domain, with remaining parts taken from reference TRBV19 and TRBJ1-1, reads DGGITQSPKYLFRKEGQNVTLSCEQNLNHDAMYWYRQDPGQGLRLIYYSQIVNDFQKGDIAEGYSVSREKKESFPLTVTSAQKNPTAFYLCASSIGAVGSTEAFFGQGTRLTVV.